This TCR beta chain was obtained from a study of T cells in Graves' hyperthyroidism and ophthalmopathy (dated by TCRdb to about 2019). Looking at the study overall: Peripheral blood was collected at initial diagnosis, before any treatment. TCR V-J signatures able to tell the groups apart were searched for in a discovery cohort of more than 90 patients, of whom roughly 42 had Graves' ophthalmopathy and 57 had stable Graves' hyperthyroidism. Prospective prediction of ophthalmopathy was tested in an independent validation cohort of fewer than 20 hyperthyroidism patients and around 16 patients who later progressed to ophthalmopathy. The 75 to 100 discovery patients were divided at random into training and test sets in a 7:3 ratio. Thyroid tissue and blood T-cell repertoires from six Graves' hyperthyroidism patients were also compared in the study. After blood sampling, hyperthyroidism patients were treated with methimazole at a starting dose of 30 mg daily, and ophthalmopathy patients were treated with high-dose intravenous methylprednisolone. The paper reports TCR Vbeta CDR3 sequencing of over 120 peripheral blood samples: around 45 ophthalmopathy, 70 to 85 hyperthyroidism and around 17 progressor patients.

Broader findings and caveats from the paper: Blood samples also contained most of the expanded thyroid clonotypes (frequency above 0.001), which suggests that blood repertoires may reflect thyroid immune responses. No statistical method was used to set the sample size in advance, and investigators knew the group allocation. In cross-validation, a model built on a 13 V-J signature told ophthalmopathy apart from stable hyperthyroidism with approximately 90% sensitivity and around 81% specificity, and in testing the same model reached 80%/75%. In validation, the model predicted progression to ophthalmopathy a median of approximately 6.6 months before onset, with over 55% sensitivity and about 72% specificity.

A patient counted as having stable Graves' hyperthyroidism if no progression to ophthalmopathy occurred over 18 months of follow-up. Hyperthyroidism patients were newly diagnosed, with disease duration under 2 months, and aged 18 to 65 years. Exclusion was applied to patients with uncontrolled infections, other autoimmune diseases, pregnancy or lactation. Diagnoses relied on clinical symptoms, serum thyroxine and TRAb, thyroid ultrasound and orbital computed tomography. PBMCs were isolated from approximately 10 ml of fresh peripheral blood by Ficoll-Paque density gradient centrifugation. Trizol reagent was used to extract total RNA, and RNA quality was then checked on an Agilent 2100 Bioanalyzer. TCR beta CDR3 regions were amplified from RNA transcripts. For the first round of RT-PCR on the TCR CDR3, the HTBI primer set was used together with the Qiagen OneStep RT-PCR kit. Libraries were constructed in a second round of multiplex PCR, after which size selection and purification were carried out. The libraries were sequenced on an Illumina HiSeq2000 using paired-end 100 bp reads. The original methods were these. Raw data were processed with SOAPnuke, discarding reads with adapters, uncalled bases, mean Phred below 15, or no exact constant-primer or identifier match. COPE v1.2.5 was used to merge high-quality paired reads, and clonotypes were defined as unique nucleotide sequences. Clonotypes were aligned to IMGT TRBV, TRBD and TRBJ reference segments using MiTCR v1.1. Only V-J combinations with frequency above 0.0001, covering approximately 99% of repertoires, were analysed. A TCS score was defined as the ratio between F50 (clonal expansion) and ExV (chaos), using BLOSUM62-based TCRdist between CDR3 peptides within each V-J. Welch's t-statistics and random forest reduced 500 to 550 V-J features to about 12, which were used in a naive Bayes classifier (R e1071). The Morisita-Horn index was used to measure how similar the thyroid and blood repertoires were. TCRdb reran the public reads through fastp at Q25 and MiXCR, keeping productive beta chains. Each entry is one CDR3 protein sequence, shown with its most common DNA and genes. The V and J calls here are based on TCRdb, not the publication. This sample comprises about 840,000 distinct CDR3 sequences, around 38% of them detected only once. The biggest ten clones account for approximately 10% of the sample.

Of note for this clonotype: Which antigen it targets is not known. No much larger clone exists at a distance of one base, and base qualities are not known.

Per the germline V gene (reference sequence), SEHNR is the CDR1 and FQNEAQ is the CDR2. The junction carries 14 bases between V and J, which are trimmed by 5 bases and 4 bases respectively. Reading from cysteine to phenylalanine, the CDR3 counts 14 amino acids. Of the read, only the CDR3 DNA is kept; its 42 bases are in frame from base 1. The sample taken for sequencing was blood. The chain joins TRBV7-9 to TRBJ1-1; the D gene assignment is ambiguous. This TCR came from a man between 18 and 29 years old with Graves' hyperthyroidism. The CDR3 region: CASSHPVLGTEAFF. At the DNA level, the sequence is TGTGCCAGCAGCCATCCGGTGTTGGGCACTGAAGCTTTCTTT.